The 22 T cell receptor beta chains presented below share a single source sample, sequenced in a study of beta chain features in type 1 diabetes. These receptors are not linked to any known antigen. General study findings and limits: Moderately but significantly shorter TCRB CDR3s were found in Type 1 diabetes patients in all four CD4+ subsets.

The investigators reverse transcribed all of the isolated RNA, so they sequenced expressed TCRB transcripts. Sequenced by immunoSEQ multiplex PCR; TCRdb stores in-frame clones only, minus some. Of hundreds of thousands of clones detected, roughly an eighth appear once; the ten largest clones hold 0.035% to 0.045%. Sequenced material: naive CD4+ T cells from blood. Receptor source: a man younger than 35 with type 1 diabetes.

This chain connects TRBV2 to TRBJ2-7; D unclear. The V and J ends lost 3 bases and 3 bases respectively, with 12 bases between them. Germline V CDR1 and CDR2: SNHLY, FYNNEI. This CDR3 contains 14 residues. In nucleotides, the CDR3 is TGTGCCAGCAGTGACCTGGTGACGGGCTACGAGCAGTACTTC. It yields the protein CASSDLVTGYEQYF.

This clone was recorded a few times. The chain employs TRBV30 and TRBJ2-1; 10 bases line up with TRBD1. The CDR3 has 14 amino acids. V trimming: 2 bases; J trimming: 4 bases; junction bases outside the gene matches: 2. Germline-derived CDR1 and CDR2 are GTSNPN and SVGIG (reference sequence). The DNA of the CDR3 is TGTGCCTGGAGTAGGGACAGGGGATACAATGAGCAGTTCTTC. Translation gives CAWSRDRGYNEQFF.

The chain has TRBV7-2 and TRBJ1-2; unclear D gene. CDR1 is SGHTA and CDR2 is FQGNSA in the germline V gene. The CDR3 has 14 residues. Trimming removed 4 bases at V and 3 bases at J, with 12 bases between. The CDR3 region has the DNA TGTGCCAGCAGCTCACGTCGGGCAGACTATGGCTACACCTTC. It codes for CASSSRRADYGYTF.

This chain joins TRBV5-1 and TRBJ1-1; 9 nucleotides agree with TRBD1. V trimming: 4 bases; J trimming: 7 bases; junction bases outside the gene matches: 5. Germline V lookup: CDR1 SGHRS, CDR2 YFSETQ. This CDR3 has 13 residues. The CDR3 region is CASSTGQGDEAFF. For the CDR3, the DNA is TGCGCCAGCAGCACGGGACAGGGCGATGAAGCTTTCTTT. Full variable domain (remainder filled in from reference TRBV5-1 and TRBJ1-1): KAGVTQTPRYLIKTRGQQVTLSCSPISGHRSVSWYQQTPGQGLQFLFEYFSETQRNKGNFPGRFSGRQFSNSRSEMNVSTLELGDSALYLCASSTGQGDEAFFGQGTRLTVV.

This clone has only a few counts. CDR3 in amino acids: CASRHQASTDTQYF. The CDR3 bases are TGTGCCAGCAGACACCAAGCTAGCACAGATACGCAGTATTTT. This sequence joins TRBV27 and TRBJ2-3; no clear D gene. Germline CDR1 is MNHEY and CDR2 is SMNVEV (reference sequence). CDR3 length: 14 amino acids. V was cut by 6 bases and J by 0 bases, with 10 bases left in between.

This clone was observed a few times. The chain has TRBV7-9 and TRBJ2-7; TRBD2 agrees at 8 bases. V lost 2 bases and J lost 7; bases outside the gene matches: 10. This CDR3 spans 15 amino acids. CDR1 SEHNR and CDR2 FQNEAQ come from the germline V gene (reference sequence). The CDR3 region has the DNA TGTGCCAGCAGCTTACCTGCGGGGGGCCGGGGAGAGCAGTACTTC. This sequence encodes CASSLPAGGRGEQYF. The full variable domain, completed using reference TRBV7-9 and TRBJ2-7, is DTGVSQNPRHKITKRGQNVTFRCDPISEHNRLYWYRQTLGQGPEFLTYFQNEAQLEKSRLLSDRFSAERPKGSFSTLEIQRTEQGDSAMYLCASSLPAGGRGEQYFGPGTRLTVT.

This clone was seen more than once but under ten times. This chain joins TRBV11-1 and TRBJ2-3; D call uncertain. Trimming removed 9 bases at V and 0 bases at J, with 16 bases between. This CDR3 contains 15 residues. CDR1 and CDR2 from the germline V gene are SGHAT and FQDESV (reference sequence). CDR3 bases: TGTGCCAGTGGTGTTGGCCTCAGAAGCACAGATACGCAGTATTTT. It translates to CASGVGLRSTDTQYF.

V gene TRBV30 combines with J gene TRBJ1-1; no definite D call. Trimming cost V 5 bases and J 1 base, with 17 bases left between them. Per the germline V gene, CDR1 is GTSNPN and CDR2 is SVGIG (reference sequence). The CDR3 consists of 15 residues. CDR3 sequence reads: CAWVTGYARNTEAFF. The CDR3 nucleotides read TGTGCCTGGGTTACGGGTTACGCTAGGAACACTGAAGCTTTCTTT. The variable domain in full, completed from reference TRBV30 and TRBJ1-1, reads SQTIHQWPATLVQPVGSPLSLECTVEGTSNPNLYWYRQAAGRGLQLLFYSVGIGQISSEVPQNLSASRPQDRQFILSSKKLLLSDSGFYLCAWVTGYARNTEAFFGQGTRLTVV.

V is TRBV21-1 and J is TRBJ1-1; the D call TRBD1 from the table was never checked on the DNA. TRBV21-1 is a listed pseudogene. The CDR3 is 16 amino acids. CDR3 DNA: TGTGCCAGCAGCGCCCGGACAGGGGTCATTAACACTGAAGCTTTCTTT. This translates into CASSARTGVINTEAFF.

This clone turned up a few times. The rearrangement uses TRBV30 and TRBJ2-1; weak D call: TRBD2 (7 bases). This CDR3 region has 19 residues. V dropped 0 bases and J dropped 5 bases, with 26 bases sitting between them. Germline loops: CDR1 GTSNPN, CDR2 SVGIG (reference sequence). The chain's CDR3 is CAWSVLRGTSVRANNEQFF. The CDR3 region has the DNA TGTGCCTGGAGTGTACTCAGGGGTACTAGCGTCCGGGCCAACAATGAGCAGTTCTTC.

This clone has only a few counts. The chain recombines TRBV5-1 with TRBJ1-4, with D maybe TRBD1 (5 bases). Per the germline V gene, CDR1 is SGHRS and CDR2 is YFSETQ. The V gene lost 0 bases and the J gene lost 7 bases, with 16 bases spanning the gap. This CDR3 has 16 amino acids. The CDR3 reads CASSLGPGGAGEKLFF. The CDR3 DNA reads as TGCGCCAGCAGCTTGGGACCCGGAGGGGCAGGTGAAAAACTGTTTTTT.

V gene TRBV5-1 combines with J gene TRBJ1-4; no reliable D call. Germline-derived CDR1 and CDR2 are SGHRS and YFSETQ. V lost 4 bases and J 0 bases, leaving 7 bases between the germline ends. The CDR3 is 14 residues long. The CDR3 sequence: CASSATSTNEKLFF. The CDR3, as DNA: TGCGCCAGCAGCGCCACCTCAACTAATGAAAAACTGTTTTTT. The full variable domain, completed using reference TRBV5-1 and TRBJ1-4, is KAGVTQTPRYLIKTRGQQVTLSCSPISGHRSVSWYQQTPGQGLQFLFEYFSETQRNKGNFPGRFSGRQFSNSRSEMNVSTLELGDSALYLCASSATSTNEKLFFGSGTQLSVL.

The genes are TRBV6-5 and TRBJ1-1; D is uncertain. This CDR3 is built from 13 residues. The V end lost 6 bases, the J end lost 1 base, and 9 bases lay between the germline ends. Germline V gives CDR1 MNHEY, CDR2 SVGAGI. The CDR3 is CASSTTPNTEAFF. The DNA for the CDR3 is TGTGCCAGCAGCACTACTCCGAACACTGAAGCTTTCTTT.

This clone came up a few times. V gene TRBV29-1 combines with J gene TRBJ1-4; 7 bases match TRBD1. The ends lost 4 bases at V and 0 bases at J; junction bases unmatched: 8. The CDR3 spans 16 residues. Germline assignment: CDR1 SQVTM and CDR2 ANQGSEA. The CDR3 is CSVAKRQGATNEKLFF. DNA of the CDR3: TGCAGCGTTGCTAAAAGACAGGGAGCAACTAATGAAAAACTGTTTTTT.

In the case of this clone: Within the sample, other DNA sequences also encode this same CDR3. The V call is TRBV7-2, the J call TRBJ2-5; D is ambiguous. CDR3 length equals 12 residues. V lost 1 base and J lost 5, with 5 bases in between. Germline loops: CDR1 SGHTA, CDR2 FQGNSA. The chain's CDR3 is CASSLVLETQYF. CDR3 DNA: TGTGCCAGCAGCTTAGTCTTGGAGACCCAGTACTTC.

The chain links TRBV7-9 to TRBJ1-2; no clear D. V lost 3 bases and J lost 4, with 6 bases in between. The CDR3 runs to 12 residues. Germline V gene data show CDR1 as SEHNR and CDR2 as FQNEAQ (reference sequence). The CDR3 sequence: CASSFAGYGYTF. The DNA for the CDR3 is TGTGCCAGCAGCTTTGCCGGCTATGGCTACACCTTC.

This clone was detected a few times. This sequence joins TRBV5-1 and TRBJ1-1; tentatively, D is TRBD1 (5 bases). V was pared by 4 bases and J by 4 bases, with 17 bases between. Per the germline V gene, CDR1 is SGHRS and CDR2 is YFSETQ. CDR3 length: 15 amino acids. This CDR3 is CASSPDLWGGTEAFF. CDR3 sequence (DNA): TGCGCCAGCAGCCCAGACCTTTGGGGGGGCACTGAAGCTTTCTTT.

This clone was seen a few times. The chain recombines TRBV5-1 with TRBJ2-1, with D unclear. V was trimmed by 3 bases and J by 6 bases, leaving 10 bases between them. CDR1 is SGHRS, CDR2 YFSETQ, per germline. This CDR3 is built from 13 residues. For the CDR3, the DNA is TGCGCCAGCAGCTCGGTTGGCGGCAATGAGCAGTTCTTC. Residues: CASSSVGGNEQFF.

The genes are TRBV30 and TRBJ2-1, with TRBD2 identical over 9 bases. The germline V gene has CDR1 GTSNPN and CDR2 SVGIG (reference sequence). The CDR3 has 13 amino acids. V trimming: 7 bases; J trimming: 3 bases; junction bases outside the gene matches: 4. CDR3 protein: CAYSGSNYNEQFF. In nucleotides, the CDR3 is TGTGCCTATAGCGGGAGTAACTACAATGAGCAGTTCTTC.

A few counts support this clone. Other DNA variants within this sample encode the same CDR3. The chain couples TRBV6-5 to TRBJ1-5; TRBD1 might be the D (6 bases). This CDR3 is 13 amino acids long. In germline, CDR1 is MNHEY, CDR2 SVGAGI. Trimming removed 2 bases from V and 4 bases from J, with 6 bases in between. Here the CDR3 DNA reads TGTGCCAGCAGTTACAGGGGGAATCAGCCCCAGCATTTT. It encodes CASSYRGNQPQHF.

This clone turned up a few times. In DNA form, the CDR3 reads TGCAGCGTTGTTAGGGGAAGCGAGCAGTACTTC. Its protein product is CSVVRGSEQYF. This chain links TRBV29-1 with TRBJ2-7, with D tentatively TRBD1 (5 bases). The CDR3 has 11 residues. Per germline, CDR1 SQVTM and CDR2 ANQGSEA. V lost 4 bases to trimming and J lost 6 bases, with 10 bases between them.

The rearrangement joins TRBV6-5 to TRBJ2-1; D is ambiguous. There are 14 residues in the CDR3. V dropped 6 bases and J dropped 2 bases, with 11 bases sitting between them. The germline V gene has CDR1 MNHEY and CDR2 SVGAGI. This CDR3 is CASSPPGTYNEQFF. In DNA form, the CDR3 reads TGTGCCAGCAGCCCACCGGGTACCTACAATGAGCAGTTCTTC.